This passage covers 9 T cell receptor beta chains from one sample sequenced in a study of read filtering for tumor transcriptome and immune sequencing (dated by TCRdb to about 2020). Sequencing used an Illumina HiSeq 4000. TCR libraries were constructed from 350 to 400 ng RNA using the Immunoverse kit, and molecular barcoded adaptors covering alpha/delta and beta/gamma chains were employed. TCRdb applied fastp at Q25 and MiXCR to the public reads, then kept only in-frame beta chains. All rows with the same CDR3 protein become a single entry with the most common DNA and genes. The sample table shows around 130,000 distinct CDR3 sequences, and approximately 13% are seen once. Together, the top ten hold around 8.3% of the sample. The sequenced material came from a population of CD138-negative cells sorted from bone marrow. The meaning of the sample's cell subset or site label: bone marrow mononuclear cells depleted of CD138+ plasma/myeloma cells by negative magnetic selection. The receptor source for this set is a donor at least 40 years old with multiple myeloma.

This clonotype has a handful of counts. A read error may be the cause here, since a much bigger clone is one base away. The chain is built from TRBV11-2 and TRBJ2-1, with TRBD2 matching 8 bases. The V gene's germline CDR1 is SGHAT and CDR2 FQNNGV. This CDR3 contains 17 residues. For the CDR3, the DNA is TGTGCCAGCAGTCTTCTATTCTCCAGCGGGGGTTACAATGGGCAGTTCTTC. Its protein product is CASSLLFSSGGYNGQFF. The full variable domain, with the rest looked up from reference TRBV11-2 and TRBJ2-1, is EAGVAQSPRYKIIEKRQSVAFWCNPISGHATLYWYQQILGQGPKLLIQFQNNGVVDDSQLPKDRFSAERLKGVDSTLKIQPAKLEDSAVYLCASSLLFSSGGYNGQFFGPGTRLTVL.

About this clonotype itself: This may be a read error: a much more frequent sequence differs by one nucleotide. The chain joins TRBV4-3 to TRBJ2-1, with 7 positions matching TRBD2. The V segment lost 3 bases and the J segment 2 bases; nucleotides outside the gene matches: 10. Looked up from germline, CDR1 is LGHNA and CDR2 is YSLEER. The CDR3 is 17 residues long. In nucleotides, the CDR3 is TGCGCCAGCAGCCATGGACTAGTGGGGGATCCCTACAATGAGCAGTTCTTC. Translation: CASSHGLVGDPYNEQFF.

This clonotype was observed many times. The rearrangement uses TRBV4-3 and TRBJ1-1, with D perhaps TRBD1 (5 bases). Between the trimmed V and J ends, which lost 3 bases and 5 bases, there was a span of 13 bases. Germline V gives CDR1 LGHNA, CDR2 YSLEER. This CDR3 has 14 amino acids. CDR3 loop: CASSQFRRGTEAFF. Written as DNA, the CDR3 is TGCGCCAGCAGCCAGTTCCGACGGGGGACTGAAGCTTTCTTT.

The table lists this clonotype with many counts. The J gene is TRBJ1-1, the V gene TRBV20-1; 10 positions match TRBD1. V lost 4 bases and J lost 5; bases outside the gene matches: 10. The CDR3 sequence is 15 residues long. Germline values: CDR1 DFQATT, CDR2 SNEGSKA (reference sequence). CDR3 residues: CSAIMTGGDTTEAFF. The CDR3 DNA follows: TGCAGTGCTATTATGACAGGGGGCGATACTACTGAAGCTTTCTTT.

This clonotype was counted many times. The chain employs TRBV6-2 or TRBV6-3 and TRBJ2-2, with 8 bases aligning to TRBD1. Germline CDR1 reads MNHEY; CDR2 reads SVGEGT. The V segment lost 6 bases and the J segment 4 bases; nucleotides outside the gene matches: 4. The CDR3 has 14 residues. CDR3 amino acids: CASRLTGGTGELFF. The CDR3 DNA sequence: TGTGCCAGCAGACTAACAGGGGGCACCGGGGAGCTGTTTTTT.

This clonotype was detected ten times or more. The CDR3 region is CASSSGTSGRTSTDTQYF. The CDR3 nucleotides read TGCGCCAGCAGCAGCGGGACTAGCGGGCGAACTAGCACAGATACGCAGTATTTT. V and J are TRBV5-1 and TRBJ2-3; 12 nucleotides line up with TRBD2. This CDR3 is built from 18 residues. V dropped 4 bases and J dropped 0; count of bases not matched to a gene: 9. Germline V gives CDR1 SGHRS, CDR2 YFSETQ.

To note about this clonotype: This clone may be a read error of a much larger clone one base away. The chain links TRBV30 to TRBJ2-1, with D hard to call. Germline CDR1 is GTSNPN and CDR2 is SVGIG (reference sequence). V was shortened by 4 bases and J by 9 bases, with 13 bases between the two germline ends. This CDR3 region has 12 residues. CDR3 nucleotides: TGTGCCTGGATGAGTTCCAGAGGTGAGCAGTTCTTC. As protein: CAWMSSRGEQFF.

V usage is TRBV6-5 and J usage is TRBJ2-6, with 10 positions matching TRBD1. Trimming at V came to 2 bases and at J to 0 bases, leaving 1 base not matched to a gene. Germline CDR1 is MNHEY and CDR2 is SVGAGI. The CDR3 is made up of 17 amino acids. The CDR3 is CASSYGTGVSGANVLTF. The DNA of the CDR3 is TGTGCCAGCAGTTACGGGACAGGGGTCTCTGGGGCCAACGTCCTGACTTTC.

This clonotype was detected many times. V usage is TRBV3-1 and J usage is TRBJ2-1; the D call may be TRBD1 or TRBD2 (5 bases each). The germline V gene encodes CDR1 LGHDT and CDR2 YNNKEL (reference sequence). V was clipped by 0 bases and J by 1 base, with 10 bases between them. This CDR3 region has 16 residues. CDR3 amino acids: CASSQDLGESYNEQFF. CDR3 coding DNA: TGTGCCAGCAGCCAAGATCTGGGGGAGTCCTACAATGAGCAGTTCTTC.